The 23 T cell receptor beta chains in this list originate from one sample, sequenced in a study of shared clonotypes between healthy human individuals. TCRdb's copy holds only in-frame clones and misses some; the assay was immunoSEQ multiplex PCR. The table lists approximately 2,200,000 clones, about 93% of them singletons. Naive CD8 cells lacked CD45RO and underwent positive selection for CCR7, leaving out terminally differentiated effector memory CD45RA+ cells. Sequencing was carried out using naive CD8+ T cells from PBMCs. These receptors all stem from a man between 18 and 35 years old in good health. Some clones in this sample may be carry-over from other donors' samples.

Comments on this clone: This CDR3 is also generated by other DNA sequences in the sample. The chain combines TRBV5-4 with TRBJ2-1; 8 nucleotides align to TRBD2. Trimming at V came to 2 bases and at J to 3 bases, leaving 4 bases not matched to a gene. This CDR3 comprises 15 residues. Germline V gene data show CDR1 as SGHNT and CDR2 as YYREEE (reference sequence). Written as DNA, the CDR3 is TGTGCCAGCAGCTTAAAGCGGGAGCTCTACAATGAGCAGTTCTTC. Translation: CASSLKRELYNEQFF. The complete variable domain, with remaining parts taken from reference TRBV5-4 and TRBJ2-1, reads ETGVTQSPTHLIKTRGQQVTLRCSSQSGHNTVSWYQQALGQGPQFIFQYYREEENGRGNFPPRFSGLQFPNYSSELNVNALELDDSALYLCASSLKRELYNEQFFGPGTRLTVL.

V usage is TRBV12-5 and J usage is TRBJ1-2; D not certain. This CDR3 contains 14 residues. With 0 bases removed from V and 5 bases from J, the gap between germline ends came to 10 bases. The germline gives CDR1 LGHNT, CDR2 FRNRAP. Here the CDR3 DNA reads TGTGCTAGTGGTTTGGTCGGGTCTCTATATGGCTACACCTTC. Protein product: CASGLVGSLYGYTF.

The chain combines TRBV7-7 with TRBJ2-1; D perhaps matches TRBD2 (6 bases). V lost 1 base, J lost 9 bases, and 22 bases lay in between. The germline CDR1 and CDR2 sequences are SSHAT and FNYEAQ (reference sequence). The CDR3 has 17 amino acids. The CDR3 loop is CASSLGPPRDPWFEQFF. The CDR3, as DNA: TGTGCCAGCAGCTTAGGGCCGCCGCGGGACCCCTGGTTTGAGCAGTTCTTC.

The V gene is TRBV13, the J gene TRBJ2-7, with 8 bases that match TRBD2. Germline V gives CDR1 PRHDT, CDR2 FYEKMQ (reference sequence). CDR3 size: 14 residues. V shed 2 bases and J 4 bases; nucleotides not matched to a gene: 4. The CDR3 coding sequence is TGTGCCAGCAGCTTACGGGAGGGAGCTTACGAGCAGTACTTC. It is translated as CASSLREGAYEQYF.

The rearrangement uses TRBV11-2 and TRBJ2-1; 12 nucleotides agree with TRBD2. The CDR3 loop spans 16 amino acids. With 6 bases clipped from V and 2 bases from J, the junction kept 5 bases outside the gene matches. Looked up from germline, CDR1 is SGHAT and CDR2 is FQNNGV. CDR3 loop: CASRPLAGGPYNEQFF. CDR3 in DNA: TGTGCCAGCAGACCGCTAGCGGGAGGGCCCTACAATGAGCAGTTCTTC.

The CDR3 sequence: CSYYAGGPDTQYF. The CDR3 DNA sequence: TGCAGCTACTATGCGGGAGGGCCAGATACGCAGTATTTT. V usage is TRBV29-1 and J usage is TRBJ2-3; the match to TRBD2 covers 9 bases. The J segment lost 4 bases and the V segment lost 8 bases, leaving 7 bases of the junction unmatched. Germline V gene sequence: CDR1 SQVTM, CDR2 ANQGSEA. CDR3 length equals 13 residues.

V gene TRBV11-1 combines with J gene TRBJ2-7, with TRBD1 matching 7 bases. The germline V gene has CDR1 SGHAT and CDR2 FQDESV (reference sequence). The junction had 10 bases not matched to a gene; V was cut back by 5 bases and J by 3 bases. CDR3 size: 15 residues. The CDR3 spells CASSGQSGTVYEQYF. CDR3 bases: TGTGCCAGCAGCGGACAATCCGGGACAGTCTACGAGCAGTACTTC.

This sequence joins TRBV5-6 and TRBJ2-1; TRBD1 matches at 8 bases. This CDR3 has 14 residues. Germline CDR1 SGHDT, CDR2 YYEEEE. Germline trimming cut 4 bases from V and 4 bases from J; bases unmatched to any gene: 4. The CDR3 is CASSAWTGYNEQFF. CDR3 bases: TGTGCCAGCAGCGCATGGACAGGGTACAATGAGCAGTTCTTC.

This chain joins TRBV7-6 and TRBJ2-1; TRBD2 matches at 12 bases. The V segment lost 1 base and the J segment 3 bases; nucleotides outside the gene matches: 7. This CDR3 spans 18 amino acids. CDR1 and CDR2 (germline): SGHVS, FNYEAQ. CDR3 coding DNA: TGTGCCAGCAGCTTAGGATTCTGGACTAGCGGGAACTACAATGAGCAGTTCTTC. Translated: CASSLGFWTSGNYNEQFF.

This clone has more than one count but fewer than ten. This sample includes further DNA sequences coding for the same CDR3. The CDR3 DNA reads as TGTGCCAGTAGTATAGTACCTGGGAGCAATCAGCCCCAGCATTTT. Translation gives CASSIVPGSNQPQHF. The chain employs TRBV19 and TRBJ1-5; D is ambiguous. Trimming stripped 1 base from V and 1 base from J, with 8 bases between. CDR3 length: 15 residues. Germline values: CDR1 LNHDA, CDR2 SQIVND (reference sequence).

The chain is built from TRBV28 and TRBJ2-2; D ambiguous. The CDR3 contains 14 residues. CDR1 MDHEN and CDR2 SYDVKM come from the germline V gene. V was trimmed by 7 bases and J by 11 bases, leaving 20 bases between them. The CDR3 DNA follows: TGTGCCAGCATCGCTCAACCCCTGCGCGGAGAGCTGTTTTTT. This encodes CASIAQPLRGELFF. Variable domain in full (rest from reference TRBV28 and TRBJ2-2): DVKVTQSSRYLVKRTGEKVFLECVQDMDHENMFWYRQDPGLGLRLIYFSYDVKMKEKGDIPEGYSVSREKKERFSLILESASTNQTSMYLCASIAQPLRGELFFGEGSRLTVL.

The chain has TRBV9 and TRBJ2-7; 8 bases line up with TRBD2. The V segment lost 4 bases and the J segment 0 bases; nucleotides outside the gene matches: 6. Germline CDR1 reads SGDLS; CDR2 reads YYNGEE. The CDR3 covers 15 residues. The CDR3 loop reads CASSIPGLVSYEQYF. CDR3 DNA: TGTGCCAGCAGCATACCGGGACTAGTCTCCTACGAGCAGTACTTC.

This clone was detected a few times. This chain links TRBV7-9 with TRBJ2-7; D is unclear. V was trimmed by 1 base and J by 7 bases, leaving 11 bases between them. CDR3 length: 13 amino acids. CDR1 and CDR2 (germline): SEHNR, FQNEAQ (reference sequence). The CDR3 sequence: CASSLDGRREQYF. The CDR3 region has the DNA TGTGCCAGCAGCTTAGACGGCAGAAGGGAGCAGTACTTC.

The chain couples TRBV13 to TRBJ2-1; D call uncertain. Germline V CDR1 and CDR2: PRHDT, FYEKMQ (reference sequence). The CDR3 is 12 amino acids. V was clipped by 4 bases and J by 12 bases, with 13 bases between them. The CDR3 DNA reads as TGTGCCAGCAGCTCCCCTGGTCCAGGGCAGTTCTTC. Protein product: CASSSPGPGQFF. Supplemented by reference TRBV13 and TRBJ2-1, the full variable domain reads AAGVIQSPRHLIKEKRETATLKCYPIPRHDTVYWYQQGPGQDPQFLISFYEKMQSDKGSIPDRFSAQQFSDYHSELNMSSLELGDSALYFCASSSPGPGQFFGPGTRLTVL.

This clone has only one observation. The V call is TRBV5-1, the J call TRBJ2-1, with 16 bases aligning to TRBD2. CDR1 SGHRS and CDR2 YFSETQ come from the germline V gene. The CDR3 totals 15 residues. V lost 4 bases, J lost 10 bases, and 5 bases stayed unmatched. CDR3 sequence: CASSQGLAGGWEQFF. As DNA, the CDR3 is TGCGCCAGCAGCCAGGGACTAGCGGGAGGGTGGGAGCAGTTCTTC.

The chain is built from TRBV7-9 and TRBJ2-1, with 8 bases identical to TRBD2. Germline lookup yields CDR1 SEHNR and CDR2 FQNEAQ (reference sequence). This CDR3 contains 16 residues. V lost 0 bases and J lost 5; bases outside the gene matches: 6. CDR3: CASSLAPSGRNNEQFF. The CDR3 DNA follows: TGTGCCAGCAGCTTAGCGCCTAGCGGGCGGAACAATGAGCAGTTCTTC.

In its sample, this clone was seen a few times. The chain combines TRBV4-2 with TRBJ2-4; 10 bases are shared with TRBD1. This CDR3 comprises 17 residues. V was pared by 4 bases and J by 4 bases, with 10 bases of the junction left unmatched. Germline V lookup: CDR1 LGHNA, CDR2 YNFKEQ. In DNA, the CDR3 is TGTGCCAGCAGCCCCCAGGGACAGGGGCTAGAGAAAAACATTCAGTACTTC. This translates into CASSPQGQGLEKNIQYF.

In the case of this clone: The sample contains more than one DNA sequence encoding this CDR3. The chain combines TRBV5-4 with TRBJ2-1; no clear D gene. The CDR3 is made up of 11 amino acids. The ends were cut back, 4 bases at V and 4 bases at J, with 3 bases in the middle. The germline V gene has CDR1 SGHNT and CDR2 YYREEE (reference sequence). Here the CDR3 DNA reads TGTGCCAGCAGCCTATACAATGAGCAGTTCTTC. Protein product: CASSLYNEQFF.

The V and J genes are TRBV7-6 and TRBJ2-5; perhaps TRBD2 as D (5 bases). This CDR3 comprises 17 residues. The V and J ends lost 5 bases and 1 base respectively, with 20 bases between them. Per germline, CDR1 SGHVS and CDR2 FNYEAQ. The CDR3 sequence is CASSVRRAGSIQETQYF. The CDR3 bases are TGTGCCAGCAGCGTAAGACGGGCGGGTAGCATCCAAGAGACCCAGTACTTC.

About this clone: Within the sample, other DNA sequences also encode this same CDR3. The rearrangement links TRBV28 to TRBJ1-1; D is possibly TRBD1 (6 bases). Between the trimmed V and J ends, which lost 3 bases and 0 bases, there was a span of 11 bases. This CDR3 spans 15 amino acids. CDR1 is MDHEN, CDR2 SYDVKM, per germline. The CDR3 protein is CASSLRGGMNTEAFF. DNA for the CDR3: TGTGCCAGCAGTTTGAGGGGGGGGATGAACACTGAAGCTTTCTTT.

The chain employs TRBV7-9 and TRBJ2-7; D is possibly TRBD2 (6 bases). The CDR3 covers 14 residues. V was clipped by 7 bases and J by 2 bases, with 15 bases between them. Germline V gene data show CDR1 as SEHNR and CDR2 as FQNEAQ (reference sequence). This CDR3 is CASTGTQPPYEQYF. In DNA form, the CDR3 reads TGTGCCAGCACCGGGACTCAACCACCCTACGAGCAGTACTTC.

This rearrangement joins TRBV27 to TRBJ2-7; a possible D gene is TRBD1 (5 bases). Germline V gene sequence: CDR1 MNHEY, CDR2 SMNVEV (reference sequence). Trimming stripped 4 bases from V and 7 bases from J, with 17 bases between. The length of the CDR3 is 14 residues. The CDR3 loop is CASSSGPGMGEQYF. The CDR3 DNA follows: TGTGCCAGCAGTTCGGGCCCAGGGATGGGGGAGCAGTACTTC.

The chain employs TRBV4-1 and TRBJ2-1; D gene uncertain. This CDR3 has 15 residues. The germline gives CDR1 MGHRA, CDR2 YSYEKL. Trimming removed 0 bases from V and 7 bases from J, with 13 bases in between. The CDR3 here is CASSQDGQAWNEQFF. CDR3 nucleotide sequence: TGCGCCAGCAGCCAAGATGGTCAGGCCTGGAATGAGCAGTTCTTC.